Listed here are 5 T cell receptor beta chains from one sample, sequenced in a study of tumor-infiltrating lymphocytes in localized non-small cell lung cancer. The method was immunoSEQ multiplex PCR; TCRdb's version includes in-frame clones alone and lacks a portion of them. Found here are about 12,000 clones, less than 90% of them singletons; the top ten hold under 9.5%. Sequenced sample: lung tumor tissue. These receptors all stem from a human donor with non-small cell lung cancer.

J is TRBJ1-5 and V is TRBV27, with 9 bases fitting TRBD1. The V gene end was trimmed by 0 bases and the J gene end by 2 bases; junction bases not matched to a gene: 8. The CDR3 is 18 residues long. CDR1 is MNHEY and CDR2 is SMNVEV in the germline V gene (reference sequence). This CDR3 reads CASSLSPGGDRGNQPQHF. CDR3 coding DNA: TGTGCCAGCAGTTTATCCCCAGGCGGGGACAGGGGCAATCAGCCCCAGCATTTT.

This chain connects TRBV27 to TRBJ2-1; no clear D. The germline CDR1 and CDR2 sequences are MNHEY and SMNVEV (reference sequence). The CDR3 extends over 13 amino acids. The V gene lost 0 bases and the J gene lost 9 bases, with 9 bases spanning the gap. In nucleotides, the CDR3 is TGTGCCAGCAGTTTATCTACTATCGGTGAGCAGTTCTTC. Protein: CASSLSTIGEQFF.

The rearrangement links TRBV7-2 to TRBJ1-2; possibly TRBD1 for D (5 bases). This CDR3 is 14 amino acids long. The V end lost 5 bases, the J end lost 8 bases, and 18 bases lay between the germline ends. Germline V gene lookup returns CDR1 SGHTA and CDR2 FQGNSA. The CDR3 loop is CASSGGVQGGGYTF. DNA of the CDR3: TGTGCCAGCAGCGGCGGGGTGCAGGGTGGAGGCTACACCTTC.

This clone has more than one count but fewer than ten. The chain joins TRBV25-1 to TRBJ1-4, with D perhaps TRBD1 (6 bases). Germline-derived CDR1 and CDR2 are MGHDK and SYGVNS. This CDR3 has 15 residues. V lost 1 base and J lost 8, with 14 bases in between. The CDR3 DNA is TGTGCCAGCAGTGAATCCTGGGGGCTGTCCGAAAAACTGTTTTTT. It yields the protein CASSESWGLSEKLFF.

There are a few counts of this clone. This chain uses TRBV9 with TRBJ1-6; unclear D gene. The CDR3 length is 13 residues. The V gene's germline CDR1 is SGDLS and CDR2 YYNGEE. Trimming took off 0 bases at V and 10 bases at J, with 8 bases between the two ends. The CDR3 loop is CASSVAEGSPLHF. The CDR3 DNA reads as TGTGCCAGCAGCGTAGCCGAGGGCTCACCCCTCCACTTT. Variable domain in full (rest from reference TRBV9 and TRBJ1-6): DSGVTQTPKHLITATGQRVTLRCSPRSGDLSVYWYQQSLDQGLQFLIQYYNGEERAKGNILERFSAQQFPDLHSELNLSSLELGDSALYFCASSVAEGSPLHFGNGTRLTVT.